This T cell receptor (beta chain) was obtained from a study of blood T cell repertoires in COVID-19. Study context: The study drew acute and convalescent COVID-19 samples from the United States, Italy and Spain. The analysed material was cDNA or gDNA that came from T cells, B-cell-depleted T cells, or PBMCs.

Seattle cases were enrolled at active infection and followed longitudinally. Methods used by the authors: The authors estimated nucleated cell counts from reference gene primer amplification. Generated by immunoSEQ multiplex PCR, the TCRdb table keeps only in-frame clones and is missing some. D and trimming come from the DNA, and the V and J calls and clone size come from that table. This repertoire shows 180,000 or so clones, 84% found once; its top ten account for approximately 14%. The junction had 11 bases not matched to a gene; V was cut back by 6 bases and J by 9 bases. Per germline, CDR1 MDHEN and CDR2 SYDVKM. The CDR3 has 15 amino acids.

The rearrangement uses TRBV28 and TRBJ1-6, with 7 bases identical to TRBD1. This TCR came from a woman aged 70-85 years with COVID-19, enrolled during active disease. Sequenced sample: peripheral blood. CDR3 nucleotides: TGTGCCAGCAGGGAAGACAGGGCCAGAAGTTCACCCCTCCACTTT. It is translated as CASREDRARSSPLHF.